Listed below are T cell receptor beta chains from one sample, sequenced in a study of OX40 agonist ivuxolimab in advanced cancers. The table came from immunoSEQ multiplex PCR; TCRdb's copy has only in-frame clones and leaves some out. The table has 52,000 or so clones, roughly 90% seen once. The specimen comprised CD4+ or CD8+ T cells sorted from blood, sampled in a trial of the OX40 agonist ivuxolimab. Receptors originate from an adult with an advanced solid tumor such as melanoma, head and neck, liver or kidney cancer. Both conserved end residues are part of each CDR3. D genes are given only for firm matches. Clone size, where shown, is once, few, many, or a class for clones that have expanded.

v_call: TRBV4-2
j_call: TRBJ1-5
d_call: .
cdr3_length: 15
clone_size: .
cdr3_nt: TGTGCCAGCAGCCAAGATCTAACCTTAAGACAGCCCCAGCATTTT
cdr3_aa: CASSQDLTLRQPQHF

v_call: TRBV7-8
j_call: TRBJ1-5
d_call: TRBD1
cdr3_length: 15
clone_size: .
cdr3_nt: TGTGCCAGCAGCCCAGAAGGGACAGGGGTTGCGCCCCAGCATTTT
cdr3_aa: CASSPEGTGVAPQHF

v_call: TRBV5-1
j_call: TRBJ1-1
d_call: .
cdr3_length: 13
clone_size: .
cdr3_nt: TGCGCCAGCAGCCCGGGACCGGGCACTGAAGCTTTCTTT
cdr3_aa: CASSPGPGTEAFF

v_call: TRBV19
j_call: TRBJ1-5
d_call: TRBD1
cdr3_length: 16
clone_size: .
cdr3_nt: TGTGCCAGTAGTCACTCAGGGGGCCGTTCGCATCAGCCCCAGCATTTT
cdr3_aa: CASSHSGGRSHQPQHF

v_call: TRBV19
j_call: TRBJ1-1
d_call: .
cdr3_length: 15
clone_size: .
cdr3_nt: TGTGCCAGTAGTAGCGGACCCGGGGGGAACACTGAAGCTTTCTTT
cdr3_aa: CASSSGPGGNTEAFF

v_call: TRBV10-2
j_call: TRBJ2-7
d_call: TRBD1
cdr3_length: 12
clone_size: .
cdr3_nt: TGCGCCAGCGCTTGGACAGGGGACGAGCAGTACTTC
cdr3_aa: CASAWTGDEQYF

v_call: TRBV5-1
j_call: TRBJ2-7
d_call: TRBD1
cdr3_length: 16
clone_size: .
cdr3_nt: TGCGCCAGCAGCTTGGGATCCGGACAGGGGACCTACGAGCAGTACTTC
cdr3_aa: CASSLGSGQGTYEQYF

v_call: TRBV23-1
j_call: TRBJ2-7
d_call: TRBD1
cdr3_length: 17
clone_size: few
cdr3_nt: TGCGCCAGCAGTCAATCGAAATTACGGCAGGGGGCCGCCGAGCAGTACTTC
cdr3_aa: CASSQSKLRQGAAEQYF

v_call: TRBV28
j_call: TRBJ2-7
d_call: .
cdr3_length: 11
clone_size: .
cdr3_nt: TGTGCCAGCAACGGGAACTACGAGCAGTACTTC
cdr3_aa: CASNGNYEQYF

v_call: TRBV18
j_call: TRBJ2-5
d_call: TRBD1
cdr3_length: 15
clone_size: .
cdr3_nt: TGTGCCAGCTCATCGGGGGGACAGGGGCGAGAGACCCAGTACTTC
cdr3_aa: CASSSGGQGRETQYF

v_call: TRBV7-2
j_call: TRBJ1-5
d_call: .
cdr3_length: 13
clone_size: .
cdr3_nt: TGTGCCAGCAGCCGCCAGAGCAATCAGCCCCAGCATTTT
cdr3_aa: CASSRQSNQPQHF

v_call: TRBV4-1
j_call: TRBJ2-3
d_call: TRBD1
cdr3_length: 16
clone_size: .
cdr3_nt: TGCGCCAGCAGCCACCTAGGACAGGGCCGGGCAGATACGCAGTATTTT
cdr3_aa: CASSHLGQGRADTQYF

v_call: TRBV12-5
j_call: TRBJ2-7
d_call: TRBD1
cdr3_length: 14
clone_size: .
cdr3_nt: TGTGCTAGTGGCACCGGGACAGGGTACCACGAGCAGTACTTC
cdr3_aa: CASGTGTGYHEQYF

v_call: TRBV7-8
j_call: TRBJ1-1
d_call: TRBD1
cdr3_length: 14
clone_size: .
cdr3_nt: TGTGCCAGCAGCGCACGACAGGGCAGCACTGAAGCTTTCTTT
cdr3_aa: CASSARQGSTEAFF

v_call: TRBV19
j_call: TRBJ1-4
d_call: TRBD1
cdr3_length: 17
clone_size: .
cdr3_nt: TGTGCCAGTAGTATTGGGACAGGGTCGATTTATAATGAAAAACTGTTTTTT
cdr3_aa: CASSIGTGSIYNEKLFF

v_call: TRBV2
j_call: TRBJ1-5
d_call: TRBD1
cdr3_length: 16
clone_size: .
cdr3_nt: TGTGCCAGCAGTGAGGTTGCTGGACAGGGGTATCAGCCCCAGCATTTT
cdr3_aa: CASSEVAGQGYQPQHF

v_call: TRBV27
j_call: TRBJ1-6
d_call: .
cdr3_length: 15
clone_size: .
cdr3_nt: TGTGCCAGCAGTTTACGGGGGCAGGGAAAATCACCCCTCCACTTT
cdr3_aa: CASSLRGQGKSPLHF

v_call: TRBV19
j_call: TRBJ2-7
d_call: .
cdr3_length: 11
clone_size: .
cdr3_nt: TGTGCCAGTAAGGAAGGGAGCGAGCAGTACTTC
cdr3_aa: CASKEGSEQYF

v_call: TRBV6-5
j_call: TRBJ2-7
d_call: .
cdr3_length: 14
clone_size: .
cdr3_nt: TGTGCCAGCAGTTACGACTGGGATTCGGACGAGCAGTACTTC
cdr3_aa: CASSYDWDSDEQYF

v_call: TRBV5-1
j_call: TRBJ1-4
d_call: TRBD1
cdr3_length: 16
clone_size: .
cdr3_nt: TGCGCCAGCAGCAGGGACAGGGGAGGTTCTAATGAAAAACTGTTTTTT
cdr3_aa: CASSRDRGGSNEKLFF

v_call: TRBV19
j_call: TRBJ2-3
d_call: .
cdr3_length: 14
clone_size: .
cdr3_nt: TGTGCCAGTAGTAGGGCCCTACAGGGAGATACGCAGTATTTT
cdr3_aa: CASSRALQGDTQYF

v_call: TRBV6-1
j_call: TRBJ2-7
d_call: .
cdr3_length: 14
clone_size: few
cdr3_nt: TGTGCCAGCAGAGACCCGGACATAGCCTACGAGCAGTACTTC
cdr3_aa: CASRDPDIAYEQYF

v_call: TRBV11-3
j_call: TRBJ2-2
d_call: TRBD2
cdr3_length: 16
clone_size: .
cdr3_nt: TGTGCCAGCAGCTCAGGACTAGCGGGGCTCACCGGGGAGCTGTTTTTT
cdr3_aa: CASSSGLAGLTGELFF

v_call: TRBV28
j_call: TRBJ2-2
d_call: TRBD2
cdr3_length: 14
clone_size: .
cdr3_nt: TGTGCCAGTGGGGAGGGGACCTACACCGGGGAGCTGTTTTTT
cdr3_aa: CASGEGTYTGELFF

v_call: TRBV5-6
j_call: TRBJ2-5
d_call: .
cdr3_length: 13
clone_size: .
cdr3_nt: TGTGCCAGCAGCTATGACAATCCGGAGACCCAGTACTTC
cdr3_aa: CASSYDNPETQYF

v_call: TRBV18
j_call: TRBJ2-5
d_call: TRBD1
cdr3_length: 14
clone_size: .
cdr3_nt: TGTGCCAGCTCCCTAAGGGGGACAGACGGTTCCCAGTACTTC
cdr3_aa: CASSLRGTDGSQYF

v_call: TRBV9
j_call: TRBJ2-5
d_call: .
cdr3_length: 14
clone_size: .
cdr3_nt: TGTGCCAGCAGCGTAGGTCTTGGATCGGAGACCCAGTACTTC
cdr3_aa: CASSVGLGSETQYF

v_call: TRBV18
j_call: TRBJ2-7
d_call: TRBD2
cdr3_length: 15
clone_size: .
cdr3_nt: TGTGCCAGCTCACCGACTAGCGAAATCGGGTACGAGCAGTACTTC
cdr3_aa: CASSPTSEIGYEQYF

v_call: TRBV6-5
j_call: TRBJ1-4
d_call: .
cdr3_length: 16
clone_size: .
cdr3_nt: TGTGCCAGCAGTTACGAAAAGGGATCGACTAATGAAAAACTGTTTTTT
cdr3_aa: CASSYEKGSTNEKLFF

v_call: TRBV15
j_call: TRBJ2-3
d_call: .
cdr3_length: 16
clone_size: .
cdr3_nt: TGTGCCACCAGCAGAGATAACCAGGGGAGCGCAGATACGCAGTATTTT
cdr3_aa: CATSRDNQGSADTQYF

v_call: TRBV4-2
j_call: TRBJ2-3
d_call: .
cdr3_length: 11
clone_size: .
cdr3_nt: TGTGCCAGCAGCCAAATGGATACGCAGTATTTT
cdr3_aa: CASSQMDTQYF

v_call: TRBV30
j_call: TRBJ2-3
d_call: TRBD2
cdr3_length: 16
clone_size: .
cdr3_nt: TGTGCCTGGAGTGTATTTGGACTAGCGGGCACAGATACGCAGTATTTT
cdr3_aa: CAWSVFGLAGTDTQYF

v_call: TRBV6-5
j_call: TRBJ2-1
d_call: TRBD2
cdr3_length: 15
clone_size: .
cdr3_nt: TGTGCCAGCAGTTACCGCGGGGGGGCAGCCAATGAGCAGTTCTTC
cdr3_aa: CASSYRGGAANEQFF

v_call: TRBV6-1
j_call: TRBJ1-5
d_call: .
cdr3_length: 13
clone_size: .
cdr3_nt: TGTGCCAGCAGTGTGTTGAACTTTGGGCCCCAGCATTTT
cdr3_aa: CASSVLNFGPQHF

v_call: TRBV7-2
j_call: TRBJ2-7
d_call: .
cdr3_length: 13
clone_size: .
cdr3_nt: TGTGCCAGCAGCCCATCGGGCCTTGGGGAGCAGTACTTC
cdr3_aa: CASSPSGLGEQYF

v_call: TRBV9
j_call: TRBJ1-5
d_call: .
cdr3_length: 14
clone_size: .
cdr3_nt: TGTGCCAGCAGCGTAGGATATAGCAATCAGCCCCAGCATTTT
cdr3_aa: CASSVGYSNQPQHF

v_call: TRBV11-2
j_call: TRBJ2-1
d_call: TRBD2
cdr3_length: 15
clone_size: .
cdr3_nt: TGTGCCAGCAGCTTAGGTCTAGCGGGGGACAATGAGCAGTTCTTC
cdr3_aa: CASSLGLAGDNEQFF

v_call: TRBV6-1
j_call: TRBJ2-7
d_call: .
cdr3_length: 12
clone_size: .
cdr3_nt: TGTGCCAGCAGTGTCACAGGCTACGAGCAGTACTTC
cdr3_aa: CASSVTGYEQYF

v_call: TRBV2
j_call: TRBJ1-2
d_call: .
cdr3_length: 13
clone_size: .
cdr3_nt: TGTGCCAGCAGTGAGGTGGGCGAGGGGGGCTACACCTTC
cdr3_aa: CASSEVGEGGYTF

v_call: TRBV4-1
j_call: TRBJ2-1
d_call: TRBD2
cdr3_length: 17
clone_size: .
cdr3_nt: TGCGCCAGCAGCCAAGAGGCGCCTAGCGGGGGGGCTGGTGAGCAGTTCTTC
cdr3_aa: CASSQEAPSGGAGEQFF

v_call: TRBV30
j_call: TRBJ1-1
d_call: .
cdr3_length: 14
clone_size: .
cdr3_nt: TGTGCCTGGAGTGACTCGTGGGGGCCCACTGAAGCTTTCTTT
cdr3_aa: CAWSDSWGPTEAFF

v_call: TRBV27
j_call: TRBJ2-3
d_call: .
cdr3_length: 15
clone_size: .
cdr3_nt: TGTGCCAGCAGTTTAGGGACGGTACCGTCAGATACGCAGTATTTT
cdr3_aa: CASSLGTVPSDTQYF

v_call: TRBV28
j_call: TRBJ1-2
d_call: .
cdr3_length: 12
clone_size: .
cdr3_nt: TGTGCCAGCAGGTATGACAGCTATGGCTACACCTTC
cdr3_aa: CASRYDSYGYTF

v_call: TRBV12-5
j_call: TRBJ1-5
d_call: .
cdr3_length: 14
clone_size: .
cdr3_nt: TGTGCTAGTGGTTCCCAGGGTTCTATGCAGCCCCAGCATTTT
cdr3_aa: CASGSQGSMQPQHF

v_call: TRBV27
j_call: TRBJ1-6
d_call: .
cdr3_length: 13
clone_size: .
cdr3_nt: TGTGCCAGCAGTTTATCGGGGGGGGTTCACCTCCACTTT
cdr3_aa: CASSLSGGVHLHF

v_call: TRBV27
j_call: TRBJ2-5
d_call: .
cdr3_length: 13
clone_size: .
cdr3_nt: TGTGCCAGCAGTTTGAACAGGGAAGAGACCCAGTACTTC
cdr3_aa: CASSLNREETQYF

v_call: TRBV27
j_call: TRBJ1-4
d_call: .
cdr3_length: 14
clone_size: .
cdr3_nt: TGTGCCAGCAGTAATCCCGGGACGGGGGAAAAACTGTTTTTT
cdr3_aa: CASSNPGTGEKLFF

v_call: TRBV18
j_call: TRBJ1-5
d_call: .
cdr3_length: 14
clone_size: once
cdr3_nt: TGTGCCAGCTCACCCGACAGGTTAAATCAGCCCCAGCATTTT
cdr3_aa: CASSPDRLNQPQHF

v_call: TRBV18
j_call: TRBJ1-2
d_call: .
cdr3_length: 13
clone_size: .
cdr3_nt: TGTGCCAGCTCACCAGGTACAGAGCATGGCTACACCTTC
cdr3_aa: CASSPGTEHGYTF